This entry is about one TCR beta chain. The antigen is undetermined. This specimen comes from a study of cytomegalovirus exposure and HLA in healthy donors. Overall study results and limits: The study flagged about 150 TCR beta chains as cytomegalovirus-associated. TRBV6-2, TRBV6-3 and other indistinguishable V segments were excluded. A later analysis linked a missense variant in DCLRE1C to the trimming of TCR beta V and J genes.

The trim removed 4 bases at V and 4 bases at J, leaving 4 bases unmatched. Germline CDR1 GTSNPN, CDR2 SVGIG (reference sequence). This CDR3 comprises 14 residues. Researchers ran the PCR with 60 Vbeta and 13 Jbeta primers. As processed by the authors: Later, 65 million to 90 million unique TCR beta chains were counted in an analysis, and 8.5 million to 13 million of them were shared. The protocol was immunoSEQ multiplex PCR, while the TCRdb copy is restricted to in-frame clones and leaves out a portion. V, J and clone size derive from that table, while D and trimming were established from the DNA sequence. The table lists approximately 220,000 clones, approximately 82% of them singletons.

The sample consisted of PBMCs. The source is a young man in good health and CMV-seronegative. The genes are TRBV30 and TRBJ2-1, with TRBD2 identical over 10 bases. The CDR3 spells CAWTRTSGYNEQFF. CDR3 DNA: TGTGCCTGGACCCGGACTAGCGGATACAATGAGCAGTTCTTC.